The sequence of this T cell receptor beta chain was determined in a study of prognosis after radiotherapy for stage I lung cancer. Study-level points and caveats: Lower post-radiation Shannon entropy was seen in patients who went on to develop distant metastases.

Sample collection consisted of around 6 milliliters of peripheral blood drawn at each of two time points. Two-round multiplex PCR on genomic DNA was the method by which TCR beta CDR3 was amplified. For every TRBV and TRBJ gene, a specific primer was used in first-round PCR. TCRdb passed the multiplex PCR reads through MiXCR, listing each CDR3 protein once. The sample lists about 59,000 distinct CDR3 sequences; approximately 26% were seen once. To note about this clonotype: What it binds is unknown. A much larger clone differs from this one at a single base, so this may be a read error.

This CDR3 is built from 16 residues. Germline V gene data show CDR1 as MNHEY and CDR2 as SVGEGT. Deletions cut 1 base from V and 2 bases from J, with 14 bases between. The sequencing here drew on PBMCs, taken before or after stereotactic body radiation therapy (not recorded which). The chain uses TRBV6-2 or TRBV6-3 and TRBJ2-5; D is undetermined. The TCR was taken from a donor aged 50 or older with non-small cell lung cancer. The CDR3 protein is CASSYYDGTLQETQYF. CDR3 sequence (DNA): TGTGCCAGCAGTTACTACGACGGCACACTTCAAGAGACCCAGTACTTC.